The 10 T cell receptor beta chains below were found in one sample sequenced in a study of blood T cell repertoires in COVID-19. This table comes from immunoSEQ multiplex PCR, and its TCRdb copy is limited to in-frame clones, with some not included. The sample records about 380,000 clones, more than 75% being singletons. Material for sequencing was peripheral blood. Receptors were obtained from a human donor with acute or convalescent COVID-19. The donor label of this sample is uncertain.

The CDR3 sequence: CASSHPPNTEAFF. The CDR3 coding sequence is TGTGCCAGCAGCCATCCCCCGAACACTGAAGCTTTCTTT. This rearrangement joins TRBV11-2 to TRBJ1-1; D call uncertain. Germline assignment: CDR1 SGHAT and CDR2 FQNNGV. Between the trimmed V and J ends, which lost 5 bases and 1 base, there was a span of 8 bases. The CDR3 loop spans 13 amino acids.

V and J are TRBV5-8 and TRBJ2-5; 8 bases agree with TRBD2. V lost 4 bases to trimming and J lost 4 bases; unmatched junction nucleotides: 9. The CDR3 is made up of 15 amino acids. Germline assignment: CDR1 SGHTS and CDR2 YDEGEE. The CDR3 DNA follows: TGTGCCAGCAGCCCGGGACTAGGATCCGGAGAGACCCAGTACTTC. Translating gives CASSPGLGSGETQYF.

The chain carries TRBV4-2 and TRBJ2-2, with D uncertain. This CDR3 spans 16 amino acids. CDR1 LGHNA and CDR2 YNFKEQ come from the germline V gene. V lost 0 bases and J lost 1, with 9 bases in between. CDR3 sequence (DNA): TGTGCCAGCAGCCAAGATATTGGGCAGAACACCGGGGAGCTGTTTTTT. Translating it yields CASSQDIGQNTGELFF.

The V and J genes are TRBV30 and TRBJ1-6; 7 bases are shared with TRBD1. The CDR3 length is 14 residues. Germline V gene data show CDR1 as GTSNPN and CDR2 as SVGIG (reference sequence). The V gene end was trimmed by 5 bases and the J gene end by 7 bases; junction bases not matched to a gene: 8. The CDR3 protein is CAWCGTARNSPLHF. The CDR3 nucleotides are TGTGCCTGGTGTGGGACAGCAAGGAATTCACCCCTCCACTTT.

The rearrangement uses TRBV19 and TRBJ1-3; D is unresolved. The V gene's germline CDR1 is LNHDA and CDR2 SQIVND (reference sequence). V was cut by 5 bases and J by 4 bases, with 15 bases left in between. The CDR3 contains 15 residues. Here the CDR3 reads CASSYRPSGGNTIYF. DNA for the CDR3: TGTGCCAGTAGTTACAGACCTTCGGGAGGAAACACCATATATTTT.

J is TRBJ1-1 and V is TRBV18, with TRBD1 as a possible D gene (6 bases). Per germline, CDR1 KGHSH and CDR2 LQKENI. This CDR3 has 16 residues. Trimming removed 2 bases from V and 3 bases from J, with 16 bases in between. In DNA form, the CDR3 reads TGTGCCAGCTCACCAGGGGGAACAGGGAAGGACACTGAAGCTTTCTTT. Translation gives CASSPGGTGKDTEAFF.

This chain uses TRBV7-9 with TRBJ1-4; D remains unclear. CDR3 size: 15 residues. CDR1 and CDR2 (germline): SEHNR, FQNEAQ (reference sequence). The V and J ends lost 6 bases and 5 bases respectively, with 16 bases between them. DNA for the CDR3: TGTGCCAGCAGTCTAAACGGCGGGAGAAATGAAAAACTGTTTTTT. Protein sequence: CASSLNGGRNEKLFF. The full variable domain, with the rest looked up from reference TRBV7-9 and TRBJ1-4, is DTGVSQNPRHKITKRGQNVTFRCDPISEHNRLYWYRQTLGQGPEFLTYFQNEAQLEKSRLLSDRFSAERPKGSFSTLEIQRTEQGDSAMYLCASSLNGGRNEKLFFGSGTQLSVL.

This clone was seen just once. The chain couples TRBV18 to TRBJ2-2; D is uncertain. Germline V gene data show CDR1 as KGHSH and CDR2 as LQKENI. The CDR3 is made up of 15 amino acids. The ends were cut back, 2 bases at V and 7 bases at J, with 14 bases in the middle. CDR3: CASSPIQAGFGELFF. The DNA for the CDR3 is TGTGCCAGCTCACCAATCCAGGCTGGGTTCGGGGAGCTGTTTTTT.

This clone was seen just once. The junction shows a germline mismatch at one end, possibly a read error. This sequence joins TRBV2 and TRBJ1-1; D uncertain. The CDR3 spans 12 residues. The germline gives CDR1 SNHLY, CDR2 FYNNEI. The CDR3 sequence is CASSLPPTGAFF. In nucleotides, the CDR3 is TGTGCCAGCAGTCTCCCCCCTACTGGAGCTTTCTTT.

This sequence joins TRBV4-1 and TRBJ2-6, with 8 bases identical to TRBD1. Germline-derived CDR1 and CDR2 are MGHRA and YSYEKL. The V segment lost 0 bases and the J segment 2 bases; nucleotides outside the gene matches: 3. This CDR3 has 17 residues. CDR3 coding DNA: TGCGCCAGCAGCCAAGACCCGACAGGGGCTGGGGCCAACGTCCTGACTTTC. Protein: CASSQDPTGAGANVLTF.